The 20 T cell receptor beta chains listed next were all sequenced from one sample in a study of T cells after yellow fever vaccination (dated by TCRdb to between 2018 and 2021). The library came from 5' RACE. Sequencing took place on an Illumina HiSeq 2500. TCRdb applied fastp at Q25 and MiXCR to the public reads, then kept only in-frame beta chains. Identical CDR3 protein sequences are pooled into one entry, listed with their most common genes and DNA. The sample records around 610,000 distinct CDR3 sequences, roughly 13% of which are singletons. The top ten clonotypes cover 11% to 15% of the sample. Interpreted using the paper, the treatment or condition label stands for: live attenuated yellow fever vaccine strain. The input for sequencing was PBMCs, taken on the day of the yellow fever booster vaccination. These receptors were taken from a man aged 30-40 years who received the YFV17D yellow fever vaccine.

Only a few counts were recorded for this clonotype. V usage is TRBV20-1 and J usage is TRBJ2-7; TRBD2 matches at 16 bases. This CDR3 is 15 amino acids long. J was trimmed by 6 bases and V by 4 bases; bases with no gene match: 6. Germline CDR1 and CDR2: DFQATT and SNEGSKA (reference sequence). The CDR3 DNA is TGCAGTGCTAAGGGACTAGCGGGAGGGCTTAGCGAGCAGTACTTC. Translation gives CSAKGLAGGLSEQYF.

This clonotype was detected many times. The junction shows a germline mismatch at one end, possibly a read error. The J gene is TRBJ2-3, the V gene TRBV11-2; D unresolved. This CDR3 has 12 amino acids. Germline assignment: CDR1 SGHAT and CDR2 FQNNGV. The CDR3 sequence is CASSSSTDTQYF. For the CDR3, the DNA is TGCGCCAGCAGCTCGAGCACAGATACGCAGTATTTT.

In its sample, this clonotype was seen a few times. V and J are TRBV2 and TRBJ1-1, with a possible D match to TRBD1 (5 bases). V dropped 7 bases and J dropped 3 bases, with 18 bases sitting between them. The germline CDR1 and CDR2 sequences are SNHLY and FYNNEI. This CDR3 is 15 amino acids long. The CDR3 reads CASIEEGSRYTEAFF. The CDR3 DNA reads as TGTGCCAGCATTGAGGAGGGGTCACGGTACACTGAAGCTTTCTTT.

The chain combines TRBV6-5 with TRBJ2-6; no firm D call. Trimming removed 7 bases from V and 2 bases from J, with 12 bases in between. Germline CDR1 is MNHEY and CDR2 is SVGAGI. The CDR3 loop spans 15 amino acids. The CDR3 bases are TGTGCCAGCACGTTCGATCAGGCTGGGGCCAACGTCCTGACTTTC. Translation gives CASTFDQAGANVLTF.

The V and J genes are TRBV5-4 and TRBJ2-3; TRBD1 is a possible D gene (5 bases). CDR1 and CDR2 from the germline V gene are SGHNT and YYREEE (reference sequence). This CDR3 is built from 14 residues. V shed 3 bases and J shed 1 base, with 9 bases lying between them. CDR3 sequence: CASSSTRGTDTQYF. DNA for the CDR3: TGTGCCAGCAGCTCCACCAGGGGCACAGATACGCAGTATTTT.

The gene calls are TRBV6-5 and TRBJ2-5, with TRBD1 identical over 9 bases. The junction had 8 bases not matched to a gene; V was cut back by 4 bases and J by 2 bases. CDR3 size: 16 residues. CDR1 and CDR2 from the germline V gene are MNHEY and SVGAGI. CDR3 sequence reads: CASSSTGQGSQETQYF. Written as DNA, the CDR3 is TGTGCCAGCAGTTCTACCGGACAGGGGTCTCAAGAGACCCAGTACTTC.

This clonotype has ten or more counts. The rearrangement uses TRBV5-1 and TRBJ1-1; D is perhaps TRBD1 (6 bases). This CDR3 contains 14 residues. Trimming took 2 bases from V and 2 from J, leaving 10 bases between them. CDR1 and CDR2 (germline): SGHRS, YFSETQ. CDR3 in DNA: TGCGCCAGCAGCTTTGATGGGGGCAACACTGAAGCTTTCTTT. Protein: CASSFDGGNTEAFF. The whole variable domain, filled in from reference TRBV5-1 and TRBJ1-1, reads KAGVTQTPRYLIKTRGQQVTLSCSPISGHRSVSWYQQTPGQGLQFLFEYFSETQRNKGNFPGRFSGRQFSNSRSEMNVSTLELGDSALYLCASSFDGGNTEAFFGQGTRLTVV.

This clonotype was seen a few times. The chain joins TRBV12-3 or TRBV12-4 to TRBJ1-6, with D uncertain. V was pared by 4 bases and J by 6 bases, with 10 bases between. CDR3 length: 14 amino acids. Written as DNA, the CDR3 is TGTGCCAGCAGTTCCCTTTACTCTAATTCACCCCTCCACTTT. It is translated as CASSSLYSNSPLHF.

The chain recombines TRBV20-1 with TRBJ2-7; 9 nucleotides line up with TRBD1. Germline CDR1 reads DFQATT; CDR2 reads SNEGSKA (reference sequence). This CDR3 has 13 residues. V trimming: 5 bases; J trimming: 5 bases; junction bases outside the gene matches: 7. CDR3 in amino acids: CSAPPGQGNEQYF. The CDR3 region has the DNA TGCAGTGCTCCCCCGGGACAGGGCAACGAGCAGTACTTC.

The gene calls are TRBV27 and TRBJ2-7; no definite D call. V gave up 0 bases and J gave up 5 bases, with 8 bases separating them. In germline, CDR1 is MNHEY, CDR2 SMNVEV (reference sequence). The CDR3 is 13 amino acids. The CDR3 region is CASSLSRYHEQYF. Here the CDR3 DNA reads TGTGCCAGCAGTTTATCGCGATACCACGAGCAGTACTTC.

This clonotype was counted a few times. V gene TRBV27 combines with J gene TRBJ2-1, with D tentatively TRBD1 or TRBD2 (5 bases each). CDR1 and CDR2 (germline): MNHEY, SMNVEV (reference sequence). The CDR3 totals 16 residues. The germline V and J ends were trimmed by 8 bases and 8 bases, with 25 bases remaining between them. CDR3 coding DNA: TGTGCCAGCGGGGCTTCTAGCCAGCCATGGTCCCATGAGCAGTTCTTC. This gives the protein CASGASSQPWSHEQFF.

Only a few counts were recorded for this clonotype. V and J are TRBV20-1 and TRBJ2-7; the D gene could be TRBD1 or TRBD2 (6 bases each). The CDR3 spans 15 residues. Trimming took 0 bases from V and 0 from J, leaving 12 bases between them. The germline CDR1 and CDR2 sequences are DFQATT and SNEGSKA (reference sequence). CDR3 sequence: CSARDLEGGSYEQYF. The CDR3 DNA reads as TGCAGTGCTAGAGATTTGGAGGGGGGCTCCTACGAGCAGTACTTC.

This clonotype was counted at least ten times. CDR3 in amino acids: CASTPGGNTGELFF. The CDR3 coding sequence is TGTGCCAGCACCCCCGGGGGGAACACCGGGGAGCTGTTTTTT. V gene TRBV7-2 combines with J gene TRBJ2-2, with a possible D match to TRBD2 (6 bases). The germline CDR1 and CDR2 sequences are SGHTA and FQGNSA. Deletions cut 7 bases from V and 1 base from J, with 10 bases between. The CDR3 is made up of 14 amino acids.

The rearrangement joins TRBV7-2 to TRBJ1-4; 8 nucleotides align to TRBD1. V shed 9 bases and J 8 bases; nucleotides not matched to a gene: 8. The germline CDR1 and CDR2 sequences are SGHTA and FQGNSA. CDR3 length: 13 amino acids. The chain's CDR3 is CASSRGQEEKLFF. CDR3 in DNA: TGTGCCAGTTCCAGGGGACAGGAGGAAAAACTGTTTTTT. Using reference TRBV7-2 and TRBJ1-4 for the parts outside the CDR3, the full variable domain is GAGVSQSPSNKVTEKGKDVELRCDPISGHTALYWYRQSLGQGLEFLIYFQGNSAPDKSGLPSDRFSAERTGGSVSTLTIQRTQQEDSAVYLCASSRGQEEKLFFGSGTQLSVL.

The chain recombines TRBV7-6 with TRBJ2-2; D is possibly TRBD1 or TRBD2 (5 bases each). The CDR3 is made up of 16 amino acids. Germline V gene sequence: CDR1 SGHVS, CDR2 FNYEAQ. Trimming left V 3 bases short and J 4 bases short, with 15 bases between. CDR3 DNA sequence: TGTGCCAGCAGCTTCGGGGCCCAAACTATCACCGGGGAGCTGTTTTTT. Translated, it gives CASSFGAQTITGELFF.

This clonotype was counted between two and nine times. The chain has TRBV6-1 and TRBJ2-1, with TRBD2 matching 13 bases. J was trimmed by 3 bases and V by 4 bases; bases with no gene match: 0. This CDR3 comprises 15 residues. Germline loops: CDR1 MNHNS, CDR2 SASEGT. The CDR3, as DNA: TGTGCCAGCAGTGGACTAGCGGGAGGCTACAATGAGCAGTTCTTC. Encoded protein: CASSGLAGGYNEQFF.

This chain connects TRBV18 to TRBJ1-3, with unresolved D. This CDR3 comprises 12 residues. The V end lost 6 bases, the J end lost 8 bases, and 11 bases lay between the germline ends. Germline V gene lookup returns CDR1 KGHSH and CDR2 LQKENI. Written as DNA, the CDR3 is TGTGCCAGCTCGCCCCCGGGCGACACCATATATTTT. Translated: CASSPPGDTIYF.

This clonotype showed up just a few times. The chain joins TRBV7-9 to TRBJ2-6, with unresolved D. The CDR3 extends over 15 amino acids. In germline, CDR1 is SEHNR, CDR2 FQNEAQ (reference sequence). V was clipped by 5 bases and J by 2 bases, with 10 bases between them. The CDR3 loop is CASSPLVPGANVLTF. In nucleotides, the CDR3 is TGTGCCAGCAGCCCTCTTGTCCCTGGGGCCAACGTCCTGACTTTC.

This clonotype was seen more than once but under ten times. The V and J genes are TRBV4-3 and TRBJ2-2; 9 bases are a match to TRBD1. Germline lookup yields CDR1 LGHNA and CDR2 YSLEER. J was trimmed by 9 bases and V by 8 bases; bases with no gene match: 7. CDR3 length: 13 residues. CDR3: CASAMGQGRELFF. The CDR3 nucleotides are TGCGCCAGCGCTATGGGACAGGGACGGGAGCTGTTTTTT.

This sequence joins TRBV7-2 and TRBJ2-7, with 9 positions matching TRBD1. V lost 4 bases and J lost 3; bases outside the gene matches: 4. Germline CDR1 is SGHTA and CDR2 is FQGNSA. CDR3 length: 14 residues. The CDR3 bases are TGTGCCAGCAGCTCCGGGACAGGGTTCTACGAGCAGTACTTC. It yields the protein CASSSGTGFYEQYF.